This TCR beta chain was retrieved from a study of TIL therapy for anti-PD-1-resistant metastatic lung cancer. Study-wide context: Tumors had a median PD-L1 proportion score of more than 5%. Several tumors were EGFR-mutant and two were ALK-rearranged.

As for time point: pre-treatment sample, taken before nivolumab and TIL therapy. This clone occurred a few times. No antigen is known for it. CDR1 and CDR2 (germline): SGHVS, FQNEAQ. Unmatched junction bases numbered 15, after V lost 5 bases and J lost 10 bases. This CDR3 comprises 16 residues. Study-wide results and limits: Infused TIL clonotypes partially replaced the baseline blood repertoire, then decayed over months.

This was the immunoSEQ v3 assay. Survey-level samples got approximately 2.1 million read pairs; deep-level samples got roughly 4.5-6.5 million. Profiled with immunoSEQ multiplex PCR; TCRdb holds only in-frame clones, not every one. Among more than 45,000 clones listed, 73% were seen once. V usage is TRBV7-8 and J usage is TRBJ2-1; the match to TRBD2 covers 9 bases. Here the sequenced sample was blood, taken at baseline. The origin of this receptor is a person aged 25-79 years with non-small cell lung cancer. The CDR3 region is CASSLQGGRASVEQFF. The DNA for the CDR3 is TGTGCCAGCAGCCTACAAGGCGGGAGGGCCTCGGTGGAGCAGTTCTTC.